This T cell receptor (beta chain) was profiled in a study of control samples from healthy donors and cancer patients. The germline V gene encodes CDR1 SGHNT and CDR2 YENEEA. CDR3 length equals 19 residues. Germline trimming cut 5 bases from V and 2 bases from J; bases unmatched to any gene: 16. Clones were read by immunoSEQ multiplex PCR, and TCRdb kept only the in-frame ones, dropping some. The data show about 140,000 clones, with roughly 92% seen just once and about 11% held by the top ten. The TCR originated in a man aged 30 to 45 in good health. The sequencing sample was made of blood. The V gene is TRBV11-3, the J gene TRBJ2-2; 8 bases map to TRBD1. The CDR3 is CASSDYLLRDRRNTGELFF. The CDR3 region has the DNA TGTGCCAGCAGCGACTACCTTCTCCGGGACAGGAGAAACACCGGGGAGCTGTTTTTT.